The rows below give T cell receptor beta chains drawn from one sample of a study of cytomegalovirus exposure and HLA in healthy donors. Clones were sequenced by immunoSEQ multiplex PCR, and TCRdb holds only the in-frame ones, with some missing. Its table records approximately 76,000 clones. Sequencing used PBMCs. The receptors here all came from a man aged 18-30 years in good health and CMV-seropositive. Each CDR3 is given with its conserved first and last residue. D genes are given only for firm matches.

D: TRBD2; J: TRBJ2-1; V: TRBV28; CDR3: CASSPTSGRYNEQFF; DNA: TGTGCCAGCAGCCCGACTAGCGGGAGATACAATGAGCAGTTCTTC
D: TRBD2; J: TRBJ2-7; V: TRBV7-9; CDR3: CASSVGLAAGEQYF; DNA: TGTGCCAGCAGCGTGGGACTAGCGGCGGGCGAGCAGTACTTC
D: -; J: TRBJ1-5; V: TRBV7-2; CDR3: CASSLGPGVGQPQHF; DNA: TGTGCCAGCAGCTTAGGTCCGGGGGTAGGACAGCCCCAGCATTTT
D: TRBD1; J: TRBJ1-4; V: TRBV19; CDR3: CASSARGQEKLFF; DNA: TGTGCCAGTAGTGCCAGGGGGCAGGAAAAACTGTTTTTT
D: -; J: TRBJ1-6; V: TRBV7-9; CDR3: CASSLQQDSPLHF; DNA: TGTGCCAGCAGCCTCCAACAGGATTCACCCCTCCACTTT
D: TRBD2; J: TRBJ2-1; V: TRBV4-2; CDR3: CASSPESERGPYNEQFF; DNA: TGTGCCAGCAGCCCGGAATCAGAGCGGGGACCCTACAATGAGCAGTTCTTC
D: -; J: TRBJ1-2; V: TRBV6-6; CDR3: CASSPRQDSPYGYTF; DNA: TGTGCCAGCAGTCCACGCCAGGACAGCCCCTATGGCTACACCTTC
D: TRBD1; J: TRBJ1-4; V: TRBV6-8; CDR3: CASRRDRVSWEGEKLFF; DNA: TGTGCCAGCAGGAGGGACAGGGTATCTTGGGAGGGTGAAAAACTGTTTTTT
D: TRBD2; J: TRBJ2-2; V: TRBV7-3; CDR3: CASSLAGGANTGELFF; DNA: TGTGCCAGCAGTCTAGCGGGGGGGGCGAACACCGGGGAGCTGTTTTTT
D: TRBD2; J: TRBJ2-2; V: TRBV5-1; CDR3: CASSLDSTSGNTGELFF; DNA: TGCGCCAGCAGCTTGGACTCGACTAGCGGGAACACCGGGGAGCTGTTTTTT
D: TRBD1; J: TRBJ2-3; V: TRBV7-2; CDR3: CASSFRTGDYTDTQYF; DNA: TGTGCCAGCAGCTTCCGGACAGGGGATTACACAGATACGCAGTATTTT
D: -; J: TRBJ2-7; V: TRBV7-2; CDR3: CASTLSTGPYEQYF; DNA: TGTGCCAGCACCCTATCGACAGGACCCTACGAGCAGTACTTC
D: TRBD1; J: TRBJ1-2; V: TRBV6-5; CDR3: CASSPYRGPVYGYTF; DNA: TGTGCCAGCAGTCCTTACAGGGGGCCTGTCTATGGCTACACCTTC
D: TRBD2; J: TRBJ2-7; V: TRBV10-2; CDR3: CATSLGGAYEQYF; DNA: TGCGCCACTTCGCTCGGGGGGGCCTACGAGCAGTACTTC
D: -; J: TRBJ2-1; V: TRBV6-5; CDR3: CASSFGGASDNEQFF; DNA: TGTGCCAGCAGTTTCGGCGGGGCCTCCGACAATGAGCAGTTCTTC
D: -; J: TRBJ1-1; V: TRBV11-2; CDR3: CASSQGSYEAFF; DNA: TGTGCCAGCAGCCAGGGGTCGTATGAAGCTTTCTTT
D: TRBD1; J: TRBJ1-1; V: TRBV2; CDR3: CASSQRLGRGRTEAFF; DNA: TGTGCCAGCAGTCAACGCCTCGGCAGGGGGCGAACTGAAGCTTTCTTT
D: -; J: TRBJ1-5; V: TRBV7-9; CDR3: CASSLDSNQPQHF; DNA: TGTGCCAGCAGCCTGGACAGTAATCAGCCCCAGCATTTT
D: TRBD1; J: TRBJ1-4; V: TRBV4-1; CDR3: CASSQGFLRGRDEKLFF; DNA: TGCGCCAGCAGCCAGGGATTCCTCAGGGGGCGGGATGAAAAACTGTTTTTT
D: -; J: TRBJ2-5; V: TRBV2; CDR3: CASSRTGGETQYF; DNA: TGTGCCAGCAGTCGGACGGGCGGGGAGACCCAGTACTTC
D: -; J: TRBJ2-7; V: TRBV7-9; CDR3: CASIRGEGGTYEQYF; DNA: TGTGCCAGCATCCGGGGTGAGGGCGGAACCTACGAGCAGTACTTC
D: TRBD2; J: TRBJ2-1; V: TRBV7-8; CDR3: CASSLELAGVYEQFF; DNA: TGTGCCAGCAGCTTAGAACTAGCGGGAGTCTATGAGCAGTTCTTC
D: TRBD2; J: TRBJ2-1; V: TRBV4-2; CDR3: CASSQDRLAERNEQFF; DNA: TGTGCCAGCAGCCAAGATCGGCTAGCGGAGAGGAATGAGCAGTTCTTC
D: TRBD2; J: TRBJ2-3; V: TRBV28; CDR3: CASSFRTSGKDTQYF; DNA: TGTGCCAGCAGTTTCCGGACTAGCGGGAAAGATACGCAGTATTTT